The subject of this entry is one T cell receptor (beta chain). Per germline, CDR1 SGHKS and CDR2 YYEKEE (reference sequence). The CDR3 extends over 15 amino acids. V was clipped by 2 bases and J by 10 bases, with 21 bases between them. The treatment here: some 19 received Ad26.COV2.S at low or high dose, single or two shots; 5 received placebo; per-sample allocation not given. Day 63 after the first vaccine or placebo injection was the time point for sampling. Produced via immunoSEQ multiplex PCR; TCRdb's table is partial and in-frame only. The top ten clones hold 6.4% of a sample with about 350,000 clones, about 88% of them seen once. This sample is drawn from a study of Ad26.COV2.S vaccination and SARS-CoV-2 variants.

The sequence was obtained from a person aged 18-65 years who received the Ad26.COV2.S COVID-19 vaccine or a placebo. The chain couples TRBV5-5 to TRBJ1-1; unclear D gene. Sequenced here: peripheral blood, sampled in a trial of Ad26.COV2.S vaccine versus placebo. The CDR3 DNA is TGTGCCAGCAGCTTACGTATAGTTACGGGGTTCAGAGCTTTCTTT. Its translation is CASSLRIVTGFRAFF. The whole variable domain, filled in from reference TRBV5-5 and TRBJ1-1, reads DAGVTQSPTHLIKTRGQQVTLRCSPISGHKSVSWYQQVLGQGPQFIFQYYEKEERGRGNFPDRFSARQFPNYSSELNVNALLLGDSALYLCASSLRIVTGFRAFFGQGTRLTVV.